This TCR beta chain comes out of a study of T cell changes during pregnancy in multiple sclerosis (dated by TCRdb to the late 2010s). Context from the whole study: In women with multiple sclerosis, the researchers looked at how the T cell repertoire shifted as pregnancy progressed.

Libraries were made using the immunoSEQ multiplex PCR assay. What TCRdb holds here is the immuneACCESS table cut down to in-frame rearrangements. Part of the clones is not present; checked against another copy, under half of the missing clones reflect an unresolved V gene, and the others are unexplained. Recorded for this sample are 90,000 to 130,000 clones; approximately 90% of them occurred a single time. The top ten constitute 1.5% to 1.7% of the sample. A word on this clone: The target of this receptor is not known. No base quality information exists; no much larger clone differs at one position.

Trimming at the junction amounts to 1 base on V and 2 bases on J, and the germline ends lie 15 bases apart. The CDR3 starts with the cysteine, ends with the phenylalanine, and has 17 residues. Kept here is only the CDR3 DNA, which spans 51 bases and is read in frame from base 1. CDR1 and CDR2, looked up from the germline V gene, are SGHVS and FQNEAQ. This TCR was sampled from a female donor with multiple sclerosis, enrolled in a pregnancy study. Source: peripheral blood, taken in the third trimester of pregnancy. This sequence uses TRBV7-8 and TRBJ1-5; D gene: possibly TRBD1, on 5 matching bases. The DNA sequence follows: TGTGCCAGCAGCTTAGGGTTTGGGGCCGTTGGCAATCAGCCCCAGCATTTT. Translation gives CASSLGFGAVGNQPQHF.